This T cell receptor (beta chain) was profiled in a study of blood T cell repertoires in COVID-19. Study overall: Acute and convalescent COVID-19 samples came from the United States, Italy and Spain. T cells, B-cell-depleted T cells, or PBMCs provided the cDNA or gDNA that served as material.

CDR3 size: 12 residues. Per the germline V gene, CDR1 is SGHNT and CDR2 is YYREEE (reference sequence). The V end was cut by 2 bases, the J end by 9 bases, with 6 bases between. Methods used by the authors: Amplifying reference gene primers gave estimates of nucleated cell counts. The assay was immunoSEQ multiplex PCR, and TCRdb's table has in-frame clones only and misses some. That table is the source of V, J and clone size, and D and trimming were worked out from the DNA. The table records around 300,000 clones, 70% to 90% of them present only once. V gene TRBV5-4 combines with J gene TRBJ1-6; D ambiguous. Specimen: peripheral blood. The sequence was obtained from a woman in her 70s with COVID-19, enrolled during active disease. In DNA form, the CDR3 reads TGTGCCAGCAGCTTTCCGAGTTCACCCCTCCACTTT. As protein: CASSFPSSPLHF.